These T cell receptor beta chains were read from a single sample in a study of blood T cell repertoires in COVID-19. The protocol was immunoSEQ multiplex PCR, while the TCRdb copy is restricted to in-frame clones and leaves out a portion. The data show 200,000 to 250,000 clones, about 83% seen once. The sample was peripheral blood. Receptor source: a woman under 40 with COVID-19, enrolled during active disease. Each CDR3 is given with its conserved first and last residue. The order of the fields is J gene, D gene, clone size, V gene, CDR3 DNA, CDR3 protein. The D gene is left open where the match is weak. Rows give clone size only sometimes, using once, few, many, or a class for an expanded clone.

TRBJ2-1 | TRBD2 | . | TRBV7-2 | TGTGCCAGCAGCTTACGGGGGGGCACTGCTGAGCAGTTCTTC | CASSLRGGTAEQFF
TRBJ2-5 | TRBD2 | . | TRBV7-2 | TGTGCCAGCAGCTTATTTCAGCGGGGGAACCAAGAGACCCAGTACTTC | CASSLFQRGNQETQYF
TRBJ1-6 | . | . | TRBV7-9 | TGTGCCAGCAGCCGGGACAAACATAATTCACCCCTCCACTTT | CASSRDKHNSPLHF
TRBJ1-6 | TRBD1 | few | TRBV4-2 | TGTGCCAGCAGCCAAGATATGAGGGGGCGAAATTCACCCCTCCACTTT | CASSQDMRGRNSPLHF
TRBJ1-1 | . | . | TRBV6-5 | TGTGCCAGTATCCAGTCGAACACTGAAGCTTTCTTT | CASIQSNTEAFF
TRBJ2-5 | TRBD1 | many | TRBV6-1 | TGTGCCAGCAGTGAAGCGTCAGGGGGCATAGAGACCCAGTACTTC | CASSEASGGIETQYF
TRBJ1-5 | . | few | TRBV30 | TGTGCCTGGAGTGTGGCGGGGAATCAGCCCCAGCATTTT | CAWSVAGNQPQHF
TRBJ2-5 | TRBD1 | . | TRBV7-2 | TGTGCCAGCAGCTTAAGTTTGGGAGACAGGGACCAGTACTTC | CASSLSLGDRDQYF
TRBJ2-7 | TRBD2 | once | TRBV11-3 | TGTGCCAGCAGCTTAGTATCGTATGGCGGGAGCGCCCGGGACGAGCAGTACTTC | CASSLVSYGGSARDEQYF
TRBJ1-2 | . | . | TRBV28 | TGTGCCAGCATGGGGGACATTGTGAGCTATGGCTACACCTTC | CASMGDIVSYGYTF
TRBJ2-1 | . | . | TRBV7-2 | TGTGCCAGCAGCTTATGGACTTCCAACAATGAGCAGTTCTTC | CASSLWTSNNEQFF
TRBJ2-7 | TRBD1 | . | TRBV30 | TGTGCCTGGACTACAGGGGGGTTCTACGAGCAGTACTTC | CAWTTGGFYEQYF
TRBJ1-2 | . | . | TRBV12-3/TRBV12-4 | TGTGCCAGCAGTCCGACGGGAACCTATGGCTACACCTTC | CASSPTGTYGYTF
TRBJ2-5 | TRBD1 | . | TRBV13 | TGTGCCAGCAGCTTAAAGGGGCGGTTGGACAGGGAAGGGCAAGAGACCCAGTACTTC | CASSLKGRLDREGQETQYF
TRBJ2-7 | . | . | TRBV7-9 | TGTGCCAGCAGCTTAGCGGCAGGGACATCCTACGAGCAGTACTTC | CASSLAAGTSYEQYF
TRBJ1-6 | . | . | TRBV15 | TGTGCCACCAGCAGAGATCGAAGGACAGCGAATAATTCACCCCTCCACTTT | CATSRDRRTANNSPLHF
TRBJ2-7 | TRBD1 | . | TRBV29-1 | TGCAGCGTTTCGGCGACAGGGGTCATGGGGTACGAGCAGTACTTC | CSVSATGVMGYEQYF
TRBJ1-2 | . | . | TRBV5-5 | TGTGCCAGCAGCCCGGAGACCTCCTATGGCTACACCTTC | CASSPETSYGYTF
TRBJ2-1 | TRBD1 | . | TRBV6-2/TRBV6-3 | TGTGCCAGCAGCGCCGGGACAGGGTACTCCTACAATGAGCAGTTCTTC | CASSAGTGYSYNEQFF
TRBJ1-2 | TRBD1 | . | TRBV10-3 | TGTGCCATCAGTAGACAGGGGGCGAATGTTGATGGCTACACCTTC | CAISRQGANVDGYTF
TRBJ1-5 | . | . | TRBV12-5 | TGTGCTAGTGGTTTTAGCGGGGGAATAGGCAATCAGCCCCAGCATTTT | CASGFSGGIGNQPQHF
TRBJ1-3 | . | . | TRBV5-1 | TGCGCCAGCAGCCCTGAGACGGGTATGTTGTCTGGAAACACCATATATTTT | CASSPETGMLSGNTIYF
TRBJ2-3 | TRBD2 | . | TRBV7-3 | TGTGCCAGCAGCTTGTTAGCGGGGGGGCGCGCTCCTAACACAGATACGCAGTATTTT | CASSLLAGGRAPNTDTQYF
TRBJ2-7 | TRBD2 | . | TRBV5-6 | TGTGCCAGCAGCTTAGGACTAGCGGTCTACGAGCAGTACTTC | CASSLGLAVYEQYF
TRBJ1-2 | TRBD1 | . | TRBV18 | TGTGCCAGCTCACCCTCCCGGGACAGGGGGCTTGGTGGCTACACCTTC | CASSPSRDRGLGGYTF
TRBJ2-5 | . | . | TRBV10-1 | TGCGCCAGCACCGAGAGGGAGACCCAGTACTTC | CASTERETQYF
TRBJ2-1 | TRBD2 | . | TRBV13 | TGTGCCAGCAGCCCCAGTCTAGCGGGGGCCGCCTACAATGAGCAGTTCTTC | CASSPSLAGAAYNEQFF
TRBJ2-3 | TRBD2 | . | TRBV2 | TGTGCCAGCAGCGGGACTAGCGACCTCACAGATACGCAGTATTTT | CASSGTSDLTDTQYF
TRBJ2-1 | . | once | TRBV6-5 | TGTGCCAGCAGTTATAGCAATGAGCAGTTCTTC | CASSYSNEQFF
TRBJ2-3 | TRBD1 | . | TRBV5-1 | TGCGCCAGCAGCACAACTCCTCCGGGACAGGCAAGCACAGATACGCAGTATTTT | CASSTTPPGQASTDTQYF
TRBJ2-3 | . | . | TRBV29-1 | TGCAGCGTTGAGGGGACTAGCACAGATACGCAGTATTTT | CSVEGTSTDTQYF
TRBJ2-3 | . | . | TRBV30 | TGTGCCTGGAATACAGGGTGGTTAGATACGCAGTATTTT | CAWNTGWLDTQYF
TRBJ1-3 | . | . | TRBV2 | TGTGCCAGCAGGACCCACGGGGTGTCGGGAAACACCATATATTTT | CASRTHGVSGNTIYF
TRBJ2-7 | . | . | TRBV7-2 | TGTGCCAGCAGCTTAGAGATAACGGGACATTCAAGCTCCTACGAGCAGTACTTC | CASSLEITGHSSSYEQYF
TRBJ2-7 | . | . | TRBV27 | TGTGCCAGCCGTTATCCCACCAGGGGTGCTTCCTACGAGCAGTACTTC | CASRYPTRGASYEQYF
TRBJ1-6 | . | . | TRBV12-3/TRBV12-4 | TGTGCCAGCAGCTTTAGCCCTTCACCCCTCCACTTT | CASSFSPSPLHF
TRBJ2-7 | TRBD1 | . | TRBV2 | TGTGCCAAAGAAAAGGACAGGGGCCGTGGGGAGCAGTACTTC | CAKEKDRGRGEQYF
TRBJ1-6 | . | . | TRBV19 | TGTGCCAGTAGTTTCGACAGCTCCTATAATTCACCCCTCCACTTT | CASSFDSSYNSPLHF
TRBJ2-7 | TRBD2 | . | TRBV7-6 | TGTGCCAGCAGCTTAAGTAGCGGGGGGGCAGTAATCTACGAGCAGTACTTC | CASSLSSGGAVIYEQYF